This entry is about one T cell receptor beta chain. Antigen unknown. Healthy HIV-negative adults with no recent acute infections or vaccinations were recruited as donors. These data are taken from a study of shared clonotypes between healthy human individuals. Study results and limitations: Estimated clonotype richness was generally higher in naive than memory subsets.

When replicate PCRs were run on sorted subsets, they used approximately 0.2 ug DNA, some 30,000 T cell genomes. In the study's own analysis: ImmunoSEQ junction-only sequences lacked quality scores, so their filtering differed. Libraries were prepared by immunoSEQ multiplex PCR; TCRdb keeps only in-frame clonotypes and omits some of them. V and J calls and clone size are given by that table; D and trimming were obtained from the DNA. The sample lists approximately 1.5 million clones; around 98% were seen once. This TCR derives from a man aged 25-40 years in good health. What was sequenced was naive CD4+ T cells sorted from blood. As for subset: CD45RA+ positively selected.

The CDR3 sequence is CASSFLAGGLGEQYF. CDR3 in DNA: TGTGCCAGCAGTTTCCTCGCGGGAGGGCTGGGGGAGCAGTACTTC. This rearrangement joins TRBV27 to TRBJ2-7, with TRBD2 matching over 9 bases. Germline assignment: CDR1 MNHEY and CDR2 SMNVEV (reference sequence). V shed 3 bases and J 7 bases; nucleotides not matched to a gene: 10. This CDR3 is built from 15 residues.